The next 4 T cell receptor beta chains were all read from a single sample in a study of OX40 agonist ivuxolimab in advanced cancers. Using immunoSEQ multiplex PCR, the repertoire was profiled, and TCRdb retains in-frame clones only, with some absent. Of approximately 40,000 clones detected, over 80% appear once; the ten largest clones hold about 5.5%. This material consisted of CD4+ or CD8+ T cells sorted from blood, taken in a trial of the OX40 agonist ivuxolimab. The receptors here all came from an adult with an advanced solid tumor such as melanoma, head and neck, liver or kidney cancer.

This clone showed up just once. This chain links TRBV12-5 with TRBJ1-1; 8 bases align to TRBD1. With V trimmed by 7 bases and J by 11 bases, 6 bases remained unmatched. Germline V gene lookup returns CDR1 LGHNT and CDR2 FRNRAP. The CDR3 consists of 11 residues. The CDR3 here is CASATDRVAFF. The CDR3 DNA sequence: TGTGCTAGTGCCACGGACAGGGTGGCTTTCTTT.

The V and J genes are TRBV6-1 and TRBJ1-5; D unclear. The CDR3 consists of 13 residues. The germline V and J ends were trimmed by 3 bases and 5 bases, with 8 bases remaining between them. Germline loops: CDR1 MNHNS, CDR2 SASEGT. The CDR3 is CASSEQDYQPQHF. In nucleotides, the CDR3 is TGTGCCAGCAGTGAGCAGGATTATCAGCCCCAGCATTTT.

This chain joins TRBV4-1 and TRBJ2-1; 10 bases map to TRBD2. Germline V gene lookup returns CDR1 MGHRA and CDR2 YSYEKL. V gave up 0 bases and J gave up 6 bases; unmatched junction bases: 5. CDR3 length equals 16 residues. The CDR3 spells CASSQDPSGGGNEQFF. CDR3 DNA: TGCGCCAGCAGCCAAGATCCTAGCGGGGGCGGCAATGAGCAGTTCTTC.

Worth noting for this clone: Other DNA sequences in the same sample also yield this CDR3. This sequence joins TRBV11-3 and TRBJ2-3; D unresolved. V gave up 5 bases and J gave up 6 bases, with 9 bases separating them. The germline V gene encodes CDR1 SGHNT and CDR2 YENEEA. CDR3 length: 12 residues. This CDR3 reads CASSRDSDTQYF. CDR3 DNA sequence: TGTGCCAGCAGCCGAGATTCGGATACGCAGTATTTT.